This T cell receptor beta chain was retrieved from a study of Graves' ophthalmopathy and Graves' hyperthyroidism. Amplified material comprised TCR beta CDR3 regions derived from RNA transcripts. A first-round RT-PCR used HTBI primers, followed by a second-round multiplex PCR. MiXCR was run by TCRdb on the multiplex PCR reads, yielding one entry per CDR3 protein. There are around 400,000 distinct CDR3 sequences in the sample; 18% occur only once, and roughly 1.4% lies in the top ten. The CDR3 has 15 residues. The ends were cut back, 3 bases at V and 2 bases at J, with 13 bases in the middle. CDR1 MNHNS and CDR2 SASEGT come from the germline V gene.

The sequencing input was peripheral blood. The chain links TRBV6-1 to TRBJ1-2; D not certain. The sequence derives from a woman between 18 and 29 years old with Graves' ophthalmopathy. In nucleotides, the CDR3 is TGTGCCAGCAGTGATATGGGCCTGAGGAACTATGGCTACACCTTC. Amino acid sequence: CASSDMGLRNYGYTF.